This T cell receptor (beta chain) stems from a study of technical replicates of blood from several donors. Germline loops: CDR1 MGHRA, CDR2 YSYEKL. V lost 3 bases to trimming and J lost 6 bases; unmatched junction nucleotides: 13. The CDR3 length is 17 residues. Clones were read by immunoSEQ multiplex PCR, and TCRdb kept only the in-frame ones, dropping some. The data contain some 70,000 clones, approximately 90% of them seen just once; the ten biggest clones take up over 4%. The material sequenced was PBMCs. This sequence was found in a human donor in good health. Some clones in this sample may be carry-over from other donors' samples. The chain has TRBV4-1 and TRBJ2-7; TRBD1 agrees at 11 bases. This chain's CDR3 is CASSQFPGQGEIGEQYF. The CDR3 nucleotides are TGCGCCAGCAGCCAGTTTCCGGGACAGGGGGAAATCGGCGAGCAGTACTTC.